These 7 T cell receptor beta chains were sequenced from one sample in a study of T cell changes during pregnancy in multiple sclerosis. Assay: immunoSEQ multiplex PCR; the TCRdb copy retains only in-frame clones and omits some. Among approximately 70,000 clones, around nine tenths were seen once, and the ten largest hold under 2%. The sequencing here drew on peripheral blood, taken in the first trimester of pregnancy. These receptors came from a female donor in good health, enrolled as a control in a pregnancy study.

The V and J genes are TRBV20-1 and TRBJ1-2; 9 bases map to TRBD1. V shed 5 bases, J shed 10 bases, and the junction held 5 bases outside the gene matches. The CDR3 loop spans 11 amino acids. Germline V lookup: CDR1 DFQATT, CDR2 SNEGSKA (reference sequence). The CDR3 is CSARRQGDYTF. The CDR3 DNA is TGCAGTGCTCGTCGACAGGGGGACTACACCTTC.

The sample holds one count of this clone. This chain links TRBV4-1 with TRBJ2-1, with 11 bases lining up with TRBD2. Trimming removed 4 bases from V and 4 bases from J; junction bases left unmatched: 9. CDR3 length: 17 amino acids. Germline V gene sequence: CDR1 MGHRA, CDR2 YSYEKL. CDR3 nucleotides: TGCGCCAGCAGCCTAACCTTAGCGGGAGGGAAATACAATGAGCAGTTCTTC. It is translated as CASSLTLAGGKYNEQFF.

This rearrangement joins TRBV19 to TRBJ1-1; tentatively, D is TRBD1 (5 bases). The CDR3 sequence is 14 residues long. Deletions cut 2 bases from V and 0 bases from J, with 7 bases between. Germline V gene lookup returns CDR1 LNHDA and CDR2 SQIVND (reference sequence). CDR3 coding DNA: TGTGCCAGTAGTATACAGGGCTTGAACACTGAAGCTTTCTTT. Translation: CASSIQGLNTEAFF.

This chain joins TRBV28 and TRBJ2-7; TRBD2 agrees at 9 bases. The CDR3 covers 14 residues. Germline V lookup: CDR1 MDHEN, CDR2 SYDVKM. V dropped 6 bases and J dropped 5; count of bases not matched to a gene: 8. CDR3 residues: CASSLSGSLDEQYF. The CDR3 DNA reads TGTGCCAGCAGCCTTAGCGGGAGTCTCGACGAGCAGTACTTC.

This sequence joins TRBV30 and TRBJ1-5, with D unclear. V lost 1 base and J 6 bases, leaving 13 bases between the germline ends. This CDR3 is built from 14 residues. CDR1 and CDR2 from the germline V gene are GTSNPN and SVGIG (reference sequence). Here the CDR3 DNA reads TGTGCCTGGAGTGCCCCGCGACGGGGTCAGCCCCAGCATTTT. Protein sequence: CAWSAPRRGQPQHF.

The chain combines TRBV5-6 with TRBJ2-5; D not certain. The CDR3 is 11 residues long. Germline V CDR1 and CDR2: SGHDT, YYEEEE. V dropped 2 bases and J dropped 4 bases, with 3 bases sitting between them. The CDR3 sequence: CASSLLETQYF. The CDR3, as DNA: TGTGCCAGCAGCTTACTAGAGACCCAGTACTTC.

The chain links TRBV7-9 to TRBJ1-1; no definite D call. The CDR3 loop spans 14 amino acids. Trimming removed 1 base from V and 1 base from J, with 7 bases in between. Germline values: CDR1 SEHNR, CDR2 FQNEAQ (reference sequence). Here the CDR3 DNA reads TGTGCCAGCAGCTTAGACGAGTGGAACACTGAAGCTTTCTTT. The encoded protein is CASSLDEWNTEAFF.